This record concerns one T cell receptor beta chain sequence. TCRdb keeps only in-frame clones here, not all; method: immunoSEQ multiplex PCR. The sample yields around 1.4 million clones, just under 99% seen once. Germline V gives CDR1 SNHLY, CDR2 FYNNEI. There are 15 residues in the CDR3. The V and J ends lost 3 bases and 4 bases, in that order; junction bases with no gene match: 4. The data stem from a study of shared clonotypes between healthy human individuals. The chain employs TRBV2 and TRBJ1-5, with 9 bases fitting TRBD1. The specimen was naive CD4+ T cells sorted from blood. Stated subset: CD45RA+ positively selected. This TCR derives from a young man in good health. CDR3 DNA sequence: TGTGCCAGCAGTGATCGGACAGGGGATAATCAGCCCCAGCATTTT. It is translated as CASSDRTGDNQPQHF.